Included here is one T cell receptor beta chain sequence, with context. Its antigen is undetermined. The data were obtained in a study of cytomegalovirus exposure and HLA in healthy donors. Study results and limitations: In a later analysis, TCR beta V- and J-gene trimming showed a link to a missense DCLRE1C variant.

The ends were cut back, 0 bases at V and 7 bases at J, with 13 bases in the middle. CDR1 is GTSNPN, CDR2 SVGIG, per germline (reference sequence). The CDR3 loop spans 15 amino acids. Researchers ran the PCR with 60 Vbeta and 13 Jbeta primers. Clones were sequenced by immunoSEQ multiplex PCR, and TCRdb holds only the in-frame ones, with some missing. The table has 99,000 or so clones, around three quarters seen once; the top ten hold 3% to 4%. Each donor was healthy, and each was a bone marrow donor. V is TRBV30 and J is TRBJ1-6, with D tentatively TRBD1 (6 bases). The TCR was taken from a male donor in good health and CMV-seropositive. Sequencing input: PBMCs. CDR3 loop: CAWSVAQGYNSPLHF. In DNA form, the CDR3 reads TGTGCCTGGAGTGTTGCCCAGGGGTACAATTCACCCCTCCACTTT.